Below, 8 T cell receptor beta chains from the same sample are listed, as sequenced in a study of monozygotic twins with inflammatory bowel disease. TCRdb reanalyzed the 5' RACE reads and collapses them to one entry per CDR3 protein, without DNA. The sample yields 200,000 to 250,000 distinct CDR3 sequences, of which the top ten take up 1.5% to 2%. The specimen was blood. These receptors all stem from a human donor with ulcerative colitis or Crohn's disease, or a healthy co-twin of an affected twin (not recorded which).

This chain joins TRBV5-1 and TRBJ2-1; the TCRdb D gene call, TRBD2, has no DNA to confirm it. The CDR3 runs 16 residues. CDR1 and CDR2 (germline): SGHRS, YFSETQ. CDR3 sequence reads: CASSLPRLGGGAEQFF. Variable domain in full (rest from reference TRBV5-1 and TRBJ2-1): KAGVTQTPRYLIKTRGQQVTLSCSPISGHRSVSWYQQTPGQGLQFLFEYFSETQRNKGNFPGRFSGRQFSNSRSEMNVSTLELGDSALYLCASSLPRLGGGAEQFFGPGTRLTVL.

This chain connects TRBV5-1 to TRBJ1-6; TCRdb's D gene call, TRBD1, goes unchecked for lack of DNA. This CDR3 contains 15 residues. Per the germline V gene, CDR1 is SGHRS and CDR2 is YFSETQ. The CDR3 reads CASSLNRPDNSPLHF. Filled out from reference TRBV5-1 and TRBJ1-6, the complete variable domain reads KAGVTQTPRYLIKTRGQQVTLSCSPISGHRSVSWYQQTPGQGLQFLFEYFSETQRNKGNFPGRFSGRQFSNSRSEMNVSTLELGDSALYLCASSLNRPDNSPLHFGNGTRLTVT.

The rearrangement joins TRBV3-1 to TRBJ1-3; absent DNA, TCRdb's TRBD1 call cannot be checked. The CDR3 runs 18 residues. Germline V gene lookup returns CDR1 LGHDT and CDR2 YNNKEL (reference sequence). This CDR3 reads CASSRRKTGVNSGNTIYF.

This chain uses TRBV5-1 with TRBJ2-7; TCRdb proposes TRBD1, but this gene call is untestable without DNA. Germline loops: CDR1 SGHRS, CDR2 YFSETQ. CDR3 size: 15 residues. This chain's CDR3 is CASSSWSGASYEQYF. The whole variable domain, filled in from reference TRBV5-1 and TRBJ2-7, reads KAGVTQTPRYLIKTRGQQVTLSCSPISGHRSVSWYQQTPGQGLQFLFEYFSETQRNKGNFPGRFSGRQFSNSRSEMNVSTLELGDSALYLCASSSWSGASYEQYFGPGTRLTVT.

J is TRBJ2-5 and V is TRBV6-5; the D gene TCRdb calls, TRBD1, cannot be checked with no DNA. Germline CDR1 reads MNHEY; CDR2 reads SVGAGI. The CDR3 runs to 13 residues. CDR3 sequence: CASSTQVGETQYF.

The chain uses TRBV27 and TRBJ2-2. Germline CDR1 MNHEY, CDR2 SMNVEV (reference sequence). There are 13 residues in the CDR3. This chain's CDR3 is CASSLKSTGELFF.

The V call is TRBV12-3 or TRBV12-4, the J call TRBJ2-7; the D gene TCRdb calls, TRBD2, cannot be checked with no DNA. This CDR3 region has 17 residues. The CDR3 loop is CASSLRLAGLGRGEQYF.

The J gene is TRBJ2-3, the V gene TRBV19; the TCRdb call, TRBD2, lacks DNA for checking. The CDR3 contains 16 residues. Germline V lookup: CDR1 LNHDA, CDR2 SQIVND (reference sequence). CDR3 in amino acids: CASTPTGRTNTDTQYF.